This T cell receptor beta chain derives from a study of regulatory T cells in long-lasting Graves disease. Libraries of TCR beta came from iRepertoire HTBI primers plus Arm-PCR of CDR3 regions. TCRdb analysed the multiplex PCR reads with MiXCR anew, one entry per CDR3 protein. The sample has 200,000 to 250,000 distinct CDR3 sequences; roughly 19% are singletons. Specified time point: newly diagnosed GD, antithyroid drugs for less than 3 months. PBMCs were the source of the RNA used for TCR sequencing. Trimming took 1 base from V and 5 from J, leaving 2 bases between them. Looked up from germline, CDR1 is LNHDA and CDR2 is SQIVND (reference sequence). This CDR3 contains 11 residues. This clonotype came up many times. The same sample was also studied in work on T cells in Graves' hyperthyroidism and ophthalmopathy.

This TCR was recovered from a woman under 40 with Graves disease. This rearrangement joins TRBV19 to TRBJ2-5; D unclear. This specimen consisted of peripheral blood mononuclear cells (PBMCs), obtained at new diagnosis, from a patient treated with antithyroid drugs. The CDR3 bases are TGTGCCAGTAGTATAGCGGAGACCCAGTACTTC. It codes for CASSIAETQYF.